The clone carrying this TCR beta chain showed up just a few times. The missing CDR3 end, 3 residues past where the read stops, is filled in from the germline J gene. The data were taken from a study of T cell clonality in common variable immunodeficiency. This CDR3 region has 15 residues. With 3 bases clipped from V and 6 bases from J, the junction kept 10 bases outside the gene matches. Germline loops: CDR1 SGHTA, CDR2 FQGNSA. The assay was immunoSEQ multiplex PCR, and TCRdb's table has in-frame clones only and misses some. The repertoire has over 30,000 clones, none seen only once; the ten largest take 3.5% to 4%.

The origin of this receptor is a person between 18 and 70 years old in good health. Sequencing was done on a sample of peripheral blood mononuclear cells. The genes are TRBV7-2 and TRBJ2-7, with TRBD1 identical over 8 bases. The CDR3 spells CASSFDHRGLSEQYF. Incomplete CDR3 DNA: TGTGCCAGCAGCTTCGACCACAGGGGGTTATCCGAG.